This T cell receptor (beta chain) was recorded in a study of Graves' ophthalmopathy and Graves' hyperthyroidism. CDR3 size: 15 residues. The ends lost 6 bases at V and 4 bases at J; junction bases unmatched: 9. Germline CDR1 and CDR2: LNHDA and SQIVND (reference sequence). RNA transcripts were the source from which TCR beta CDR3 regions were amplified. First-round RT-PCR used HTBI primers; second-round multiplex PCR followed. MiXCR, applied by TCRdb to the multiplex PCR reads, yields one record per CDR3 protein. The sample lists over 45,000 distinct CDR3 sequences; around 48% were seen once. V gene TRBV19 combines with J gene TRBJ1-5; TRBD1 matches 7 bases. The receptor's source is an adult man with Graves' ophthalmopathy. Sequencing input: peripheral blood. The CDR3 reads CASSLTGNLNQPQHF. The CDR3 DNA reads as TGTGCCAGTAGCCTGACAGGGAACTTGAATCAGCCCCAGCATTTT. Full variable domain (rest looked up from reference TRBV19 and TRBJ1-5): DGGITQSPKYLFRKEGQNVTLSCEQNLNHDAMYWYRQDPGQGLRLIYYSQIVNDFQKGDIAEGYSVSREKKESFPLTVTSAQKNPTAFYLCASSLTGNLNQPQHFGDGTRLSIL.